What follows are 10 T cell receptor beta chains derived from one specimen sequenced in a study of ipilimumab plus nivolumab after autologous stem cell transplantation. The table came from immunoSEQ multiplex PCR; TCRdb's copy has only in-frame clones and leaves some out. Here the sample spans tens of thousands of clones, more than 85% being singletons. Sample: PBMCs, taken in a trial of ipilimumab plus nivolumab as post-transplant consolidation. The receptors shown here come from a male donor with multiple myeloma.

The CDR3 loop reads CASSWDSGNTIYF. CDR3 in DNA: TGTGCCAGCAGCTGGGACTCTGGAAACACCATATATTTT. The chain is built from TRBV5-4 and TRBJ1-3; D remains unclear. The CDR3 extends over 13 amino acids. The V gene's germline CDR1 is SGHNT and CDR2 YYREEE (reference sequence). Trimming pared 3 bases from V and 0 bases from J, leaving 4 bases between.

The chain recombines TRBV29-1 with TRBJ2-7; maybe TRBD2 (5 bases). V gave up 4 bases and J gave up 2 bases, with 9 bases separating them. The CDR3 spans 12 residues. Germline loops: CDR1 SQVTM, CDR2 ANQGSEA. The CDR3 spells CSVVDGTYEQYF. CDR3 sequence (DNA): TGCAGCGTTGTGGACGGGACCTACGAGCAGTACTTC.

This clone was counted a single time. The rearrangement joins TRBV11-2 to TRBJ2-5; D uncertain. The CDR3 is made up of 12 amino acids. CDR1 and CDR2 (germline): SGHAT, FQNNGV. Trimming left V 2 bases short and J 0 bases short, with 1 base between. Written as DNA, the CDR3 is TGTGCCAGCAGCTTAAACCAAGAGACCCAGTACTTC. Protein: CASSLNQETQYF.

The DNA for the CDR3 is TGTGCCAGCAGCTTAGGGCAGGAAGCTTTCTTT. This codes for CASSLGQEAFF. This rearrangement joins TRBV7-9 to TRBJ1-1; no firm D call. The CDR3 sequence is 11 residues long. Trimming left V 1 base short and J 8 bases short, with 5 bases between. Germline assignment: CDR1 SEHNR and CDR2 FQNEAQ (reference sequence).

In this sample, this clone turned up once. The rearrangement uses TRBV7-9 and TRBJ2-3; TRBD2 agrees at 10 bases. This CDR3 has 16 residues. CDR1 is SEHNR and CDR2 is FQNEAQ in the germline V gene (reference sequence). The J segment lost 5 bases and the V segment lost 1 base, leaving 6 bases of the junction unmatched. CDR3 coding DNA: TGTGCCAGCAGCTTAGGGAGCGGGGGGGCGCAAGATACGCAGTATTTT. Its protein is CASSLGSGGAQDTQYF.

V is TRBV9 and J is TRBJ2-7; 9 bases match TRBD2. Unmatched junction bases numbered 9, after V lost 4 bases and J lost 7 bases. CDR1 and CDR2 from the germline V gene are SGDLS and YYNGEE. This CDR3 region has 14 residues. The CDR3 nucleotides are TGTGCCAGCAGCAGAGCGGGGGGCGCAGGTGAGCAGTACTTC. It translates to CASSRAGGAGEQYF.

This clone was recorded once. The chain links TRBV7-3 to TRBJ2-3, with D unclear. V gave up 5 bases and J gave up 2 bases, with 8 bases separating them. This CDR3 is built from 13 residues. CDR1 is SGHTA, CDR2 FQGTGA, per germline. In nucleotides, the CDR3 is TGTGCCAGCAGCCCCACTTACACAGATACGCAGTATTTT. It yields the protein CASSPTYTDTQYF.

The chain uses TRBV9 and TRBJ1-6, with 7 bases fitting TRBD1. Germline lookup yields CDR1 SGDLS and CDR2 YYNGEE. The CDR3 totals 16 residues. J was trimmed by 0 bases and V by 3 bases; bases with no gene match: 3. CDR3 in amino acids: CASSARQGSYNSPLHF. The CDR3 coding sequence is TGTGCCAGCAGCGCCCGACAGGGCTCCTATAATTCACCCCTCCACTTT.

This chain joins TRBV5-1 and TRBJ2-1, with 13 bases lining up with TRBD2. CDR3 size: 15 residues. Per germline, CDR1 SGHRS and CDR2 YFSETQ. V shed 5 bases, J shed 9 bases, and the junction held 8 bases outside the gene matches. CDR3 loop: CASSQTSGRAPEQFF. The CDR3 DNA is TGCGCCAGCAGTCAAACTAGCGGGAGGGCCCCTGAGCAGTTCTTC.

This chain uses TRBV21-1 with TRBJ1-2. TRBV21-1 counts as a pseudogene. CDR3 length: 8 residues. The CDR3 region has the DNA TGTGCCCGAGGGACCTTCACCTTC. The encoded protein is CARGTFTF.